Below, 30 T cell receptor beta chains from the same sample are listed, as sequenced in a study of lymphopenia after photon versus proton radiotherapy. Sequencing was performed with immunoSEQ multiplex PCR; in TCRdb, only in-frame clones are kept and a portion is missing. This sample has 25,000 to 35,000 clones, with roughly nine tenths found just once. Sequencing used peripheral blood, obtained from a patient treated with proton-based radiotherapy. These receptors originate from a woman between 65 and 79 years old with pancreatic cancer. Some clones in this sample may be carry-over from other donors' samples.

This chain uses TRBV28 with TRBJ2-5; 16 nucleotides align to TRBD2. This CDR3 has 18 amino acids. Germline CDR1 is MDHEN and CDR2 is SYDVKM. J lost 4 bases, V lost 6 bases, and 11 bases had no gene match. The CDR3 reads CASRPGTSGRAHGETQYF. The CDR3, as DNA: TGTGCCAGCAGACCCGGGACTAGCGGGAGGGCCCACGGAGAGACCCAGTACTTC. The full variable domain, with the rest looked up from reference TRBV28 and TRBJ2-5, is DVKVTQSSRYLVKRTGEKVFLECVQDMDHENMFWYRQDPGLGLRLIYFSYDVKMKEKGDIPEGYSVSREKKERFSLILESASTNQTSMYLCASRPGTSGRAHGETQYFGPGTRLLVL.

This chain links TRBV28 with TRBJ1-5, with D tentatively TRBD1 (6 bases). The CDR3 covers 16 residues. The ends were cut back, 4 bases at V and 5 bases at J, with 18 bases in the middle. CDR1 is MDHEN, CDR2 SYDVKM, per germline. The CDR3 region is CASSWTGTKNHQPQHF. The CDR3, as DNA: TGTGCCAGCAGTTGGACCGGGACAAAGAATCATCAGCCCCAGCATTTT.

The rearrangement uses TRBV7-3 and TRBJ2-1, with TRBD2 matching over 9 bases. Per germline, CDR1 SGHTA and CDR2 FQGTGA. The ends lost 8 bases at V and 5 bases at J; junction bases unmatched: 7. The CDR3 runs 14 residues. In nucleotides, the CDR3 is TGTGCCAGCGCACCGGGACTAGCAAACAATGAGCAGTTCTTC. Amino acids: CASAPGLANNEQFF. Using reference TRBV7-3 and TRBJ2-1 for the parts outside the CDR3, the full variable domain is GAGVSQTPSNKVTEKGKYVELRCDPISGHTALYWYRQSLGQGPEFLIYFQGTGAADDSGLPNDRFFAVRPEGSVSTLKIQRTERGDSAVYLCASAPGLANNEQFFGPGTRLTVL.

The rearrangement uses TRBV11-2 and TRBJ2-3, with 7 bases lining up with TRBD2. The CDR3 length is 15 residues. Germline CDR1 reads SGHAT; CDR2 reads FQNNGV. With V trimmed by 5 bases and J by 4 bases, 9 bases remained unmatched. CDR3 sequence: CASSPRTSHADTQYF. The CDR3 region has the DNA TGTGCCAGCAGCCCCAGGACTAGTCATGCAGATACGCAGTATTTT.

The chain couples TRBV6-6 to TRBJ1-5; D is perhaps TRBD1 (5 bases). The CDR3 has 14 residues. The V gene's germline CDR1 is MNHNY and CDR2 SVGAGI (reference sequence). V was clipped by 2 bases and J by 8 bases, with 13 bases between them. The CDR3, as DNA: TGTGCCAGCAGTTACCGGGACGGAGGAGAGCCCCAGCATTTT. This gives the protein CASSYRDGGEPQHF.

The chain employs TRBV6-1 and TRBJ2-7; D might be TRBD2 (6 bases). The ends were cut back, 3 bases at V and 6 bases at J, with 6 bases in the middle. Per the germline V gene, CDR1 is MNHNS and CDR2 is SASEGT. The CDR3 has 11 amino acids. CDR3 sequence reads: CASSEGGEQYF. For the CDR3, the DNA is TGTGCCAGCAGTGAGGGGGGCGAGCAGTACTTC.

V usage is TRBV10-3 and J usage is TRBJ2-1; 13 bases are shared with TRBD2. The CDR3 loop spans 17 amino acids. The V and J ends lost 10 bases and 2 bases, in that order; junction bases with no gene match: 11. Germline loops: CDR1 ENHRY, CDR2 SYGVKD. CDR3 DNA: TGTGCCAGCACGCGGACTAGCGGGAGCGGGGCCTACAATGAGCAGTTCTTC. Protein sequence: CASTRTSGSGAYNEQFF.

The J gene is TRBJ2-6, the V gene TRBV7-2; TRBD2 might be the D (6 bases). Between the trimmed V and J ends, which lost 3 bases and 4 bases, there was a span of 10 bases. The germline CDR1 and CDR2 sequences are SGHTA and FQGNSA. This CDR3 comprises 15 residues. This CDR3 is CASSFRREGANVLTF. The DNA for the CDR3 is TGTGCCAGCAGCTTCCGGAGGGAAGGGGCCAACGTCCTGACTTTC. Supplemented by reference TRBV7-2 and TRBJ2-6, the full variable domain reads GAGVSQSPSNKVTEKGKDVELRCDPISGHTALYWYRQSLGQGLEFLIYFQGNSAPDKSGLPSDRFSAERTGGSVSTLTIQRTQQEDSAVYLCASSFRREGANVLTFGAGSRLTVL.

This clone was seen only a few times. V usage is TRBV30 and J usage is TRBJ2-5; 12 positions match TRBD2. Germline CDR1 and CDR2: GTSNPN and SVGIG (reference sequence). This CDR3 has 14 amino acids. Trimming cost V 4 bases and J 7 bases; bases outside gene matches: 7. CDR3 protein: CAWTQTSGSMTQYF. The CDR3 DNA reads TGTGCCTGGACCCAGACTAGCGGGAGCATGACCCAGTACTTC.

The J gene is TRBJ2-1, the V gene TRBV6-1, with 11 bases fitting TRBD2. The CDR3 sequence is 17 residues long. Per the germline V gene, CDR1 is MNHNS and CDR2 is SASEGT. V trimming: 3 bases; J trimming: 4 bases; junction bases outside the gene matches: 8. CDR3 sequence: CASSESAGTSGYNEQFF. The CDR3, as DNA: TGTGCCAGCAGTGAGTCCGCGGGGACTAGCGGATACAATGAGCAGTTCTTC.

The V gene is TRBV7-9, the J gene TRBJ1-2; 9 positions agree with TRBD1. Unmatched junction bases numbered 6, after V lost 5 bases and J lost 5 bases. This CDR3 region has 14 residues. Germline CDR1 reads SEHNR; CDR2 reads FQNEAQ (reference sequence). The CDR3 bases are TGTGCCAGCAGCCCAGGGACAGGGTGGTATGGCTACACCTTC. Its translation: CASSPGTGWYGYTF. The full variable domain, rest sourced from reference TRBV7-9 and TRBJ1-2, is DTGVSQNPRHKITKRGQNVTFRCDPISEHNRLYWYRQTLGQGPEFLTYFQNEAQLEKSRLLSDRFSAERPKGSFSTLEIQRTEQGDSAMYLCASSPGTGWYGYTFGSGTRLTVV.

CDR3 loop: CASSTRTEDTEAFF. CDR3 DNA sequence: TGTGCCAGCAGCACCCGGACAGAGGACACTGAAGCTTTCTTT. This chain connects TRBV5-4 to TRBJ1-1, with a weak D call TRBD1 (6 bases). The CDR3 runs to 14 residues. The germline V and J ends were trimmed by 4 bases and 3 bases, with 13 bases remaining between them. The germline V gene encodes CDR1 SGHNT and CDR2 YYREEE (reference sequence).

The chain employs TRBV10-3 and TRBJ2-7; D ambiguous. The V and J ends lost 2 bases and 3 bases respectively, with 5 bases between them. The CDR3 has 12 residues. Germline CDR1 reads ENHRY; CDR2 reads SYGVKD. CDR3 sequence: CAISEGSYEQYF. As DNA, the CDR3 is TGTGCCATCAGTGAGGGTAGCTACGAGCAGTACTTC.

The V and J genes are TRBV30 and TRBJ1-2; unclear D gene. V was trimmed by 4 bases and J by 2 bases, leaving 14 bases between them. CDR1 and CDR2 (germline): GTSNPN, SVGIG (reference sequence). The CDR3 has 14 amino acids. CDR3 loop: CAWNNRATNYGYTF. CDR3 coding DNA: TGTGCCTGGAATAACCGGGCCACCAACTATGGCTACACCTTC.

The genes are TRBV2 and TRBJ2-1, with 14 bases matching TRBD2. Germline values: CDR1 SNHLY, CDR2 FYNNEI. The CDR3 contains 16 residues. J lost 9 bases, V lost 9 bases, and 13 bases had no gene match. This chain's CDR3 is CASPGTSGSSWSEQFF. DNA for the CDR3: TGTGCCAGTCCAGGGACTAGCGGGAGCTCTTGGAGTGAGCAGTTCTTC.

The rearrangement joins TRBV19 to TRBJ1-2; 10 nucleotides line up with TRBD1. The CDR3 is 15 residues long. Germline loops: CDR1 LNHDA, CDR2 SQIVND (reference sequence). Trimming removed 5 bases from V and 14 bases from J; junction bases left unmatched: 17. The CDR3 bases are TGTGCCAGTAGTCTGACGGGACAGGGGCCGCGTGGGGGAACCTTC. This sequence encodes CASSLTGQGPRGGTF.

The V call is TRBV7-8, the J call TRBJ2-7; D may be TRBD1 or TRBD2 (5 bases each). The CDR3 spans 17 residues. V shed 2 bases and J shed 0 bases, with 17 bases lying between them. The germline V gene encodes CDR1 SGHVS and CDR2 FQNEAQ. CDR3 in DNA: TGTGCCAGCAGCTTAAAATTTGGACCAGGGAGCTCCTACGAGCAGTACTTC. Residues: CASSLKFGPGSSYEQYF.

The V and J genes are TRBV28 and TRBJ1-5, with 9 bases identical to TRBD1. CDR3 length: 16 residues. The V gene's germline CDR1 is MDHEN and CDR2 SYDVKM. V shed 1 base, J shed 6 bases, and the junction held 7 bases outside the gene matches. The CDR3 reads CASSLYSQGAFQPQHF. Written as DNA, the CDR3 is TGTGCCAGCAGTTTATATTCACAGGGGGCTTTTCAGCCCCAGCATTTT.

The J gene is TRBJ2-1, the V gene TRBV5-1, with TRBD1 matching over 9 bases. Trimming at V came to 4 bases and at J to 3 bases, leaving 5 bases not matched to a gene. The CDR3 runs to 15 residues. Germline CDR1 is SGHRS and CDR2 is YFSETQ. The CDR3 nucleotides are TGCGCCAGCAGCACACAGGGGGCCGACTACAATGAGCAGTTCTTC. Its protein is CASSTQGADYNEQFF.

V usage is TRBV20-1 and J usage is TRBJ1-4; tentatively, D is TRBD1 (6 bases). The CDR3 covers 11 residues. CDR1 and CDR2 (germline): DFQATT, SNEGSKA (reference sequence). V lost 5 bases to trimming and J lost 8 bases, with 9 bases between them. CDR3 loop: CSALQGEKLFF. The CDR3 DNA follows: TGCAGTGCTTTACAGGGAGAAAAACTGTTTTTT.

The chain employs TRBV29-1 and TRBJ2-7; no firm D call. Trimming took 5 bases from V and 3 from J, leaving 11 bases between them. Germline V CDR1 and CDR2: SQVTM, ANQGSEA. The CDR3 totals 12 residues. The CDR3 sequence: CSVFTGRYEQYF. CDR3 nucleotides: TGCAGCGTTTTTACCGGCCGCTACGAGCAGTACTTC.

The V and J genes are TRBV19 and TRBJ2-3; D perhaps matches TRBD2 (5 bases). The CDR3 has 13 amino acids. V lost 3 bases and J lost 8, with 12 bases in between. Germline V CDR1 and CDR2: LNHDA, SQIVND (reference sequence). The CDR3 region has the DNA TGTGCCAGTAGTATCAGAGCGGCAGTTACGCAGTATTTT. Translating gives CASSIRAAVTQYF.

The chain couples TRBV2 to TRBJ2-1, with 11 bases matching TRBD2. CDR1 and CDR2 (germline): SNHLY, FYNNEI. The CDR3 is 17 residues long. V lost 4 bases to trimming and J lost 7 bases; unmatched junction nucleotides: 12. The CDR3 nucleotides read TGTGCCAGCAGTGCCAGAGGGACTAGCGGATACGGGAATGAGCAGTTCTTC. It specifies CASSARGTSGYGNEQFF. Variable domain in full (rest from reference TRBV2 and TRBJ2-1): EPEVTQTPSHQVTQMGQEVILRCVPISNHLYFYWYRQILGQKVEFLVSFYNNEISEKSEIFDDQFSVERPDGSNFTLKIRSTKLEDSAMYFCASSARGTSGYGNEQFFGPGTRLTVL.

V usage is TRBV5-6 and J usage is TRBJ2-1, with D possibly being TRBD2 (5 bases). Germline V gene lookup returns CDR1 SGHDT and CDR2 YYEEEE. There are 16 residues in the CDR3. The V end lost 0 bases, the J end lost 0 bases, and 10 bases lay between the germline ends. CDR3 DNA: TGTGCCAGCAGCTTGGGAGGGCCCAGCTCCTACAATGAGCAGTTCTTC. It is translated as CASSLGGPSSYNEQFF.

The V and J genes are TRBV30 and TRBJ2-2; 7 bases agree with TRBD2. This CDR3 contains 15 residues. From germline, CDR1 is GTSNPN and CDR2 SVGIG (reference sequence). V was clipped by 0 bases and J by 6 bases; unmatched bases: 7. CDR3 bases: TGTGCCTGGAGTGTACGATCCGGGGGGTCCGGGGAGCTGTTTTTT. Amino acids: CAWSVRSGGSGELFF.

This clone occurred once. V is TRBV7-9 and J is TRBJ1-1; D may be TRBD1 (5 bases). Germline V gives CDR1 SEHNR, CDR2 FQNEAQ (reference sequence). V lost 3 bases, J lost 5 bases, and 10 bases lay in between. The CDR3 length is 13 residues. The CDR3 DNA follows: TGTGCCAGCAGCTTCCCAGGGAATACTGAAGCTTTCTTT. It encodes CASSFPGNTEAFF.

The rearrangement joins TRBV25-1 to TRBJ2-5; no clear D gene. In germline, CDR1 is MGHDK, CDR2 SYGVNS. CDR3 length: 13 amino acids. Trimming stripped 3 bases from V and 7 bases from J, with 12 bases between. The CDR3 coding sequence is TGTGCCAGCAGTGAGGGTCGTTTATGGACCCAGTACTTC. This translates into CASSEGRLWTQYF.

The chain is built from TRBV5-1 and TRBJ1-1, with 9 bases identical to TRBD1. Germline V lookup: CDR1 SGHRS, CDR2 YFSETQ. The CDR3 contains 18 residues. V gave up 2 bases and J gave up 0 bases; unmatched junction bases: 11. The CDR3 region has the DNA TGCGCCAGCAGCTTACTCGGGCTAGGGACAGGGTTGAACACTGAAGCTTTCTTT. Residues: CASSLLGLGTGLNTEAFF. Full variable domain (outside the CDR3, taken from reference TRBV5-1 and TRBJ1-1): KAGVTQTPRYLIKTRGQQVTLSCSPISGHRSVSWYQQTPGQGLQFLFEYFSETQRNKGNFPGRFSGRQFSNSRSEMNVSTLELGDSALYLCASSLLGLGTGLNTEAFFGQGTRLTVV.

The gene calls are TRBV5-1 and TRBJ2-7, with 8 bases identical to TRBD1. The CDR3 loop spans 14 amino acids. Trimming removed 1 base from V and 4 bases from J; junction bases left unmatched: 4. Germline V gene sequence: CDR1 SGHRS, CDR2 YFSETQ. CDR3 bases: TGCGCCAGCAGCTTGAGTAACAGGGGGTACGAGCAGTACTTC. Its translation: CASSLSNRGYEQYF.

V gene TRBV20-1 combines with J gene TRBJ2-7; D gene uncertain. The CDR3 totals 11 residues. In germline, CDR1 is DFQATT, CDR2 SNEGSKA (reference sequence). V was pared by 2 bases and J by 5 bases, with 7 bases between. The CDR3 protein is CSARSLDEQYF. The CDR3 DNA is TGCAGTGCTAGATCGCTGGACGAGCAGTACTTC.